The T cell receptor (beta chain) described here comes from a study of identical twins. The CDR3 sequence is 16 residues long. J lost 7 bases, V lost 0 bases, and 9 bases had no gene match. Germline lookup yields CDR1 DFQATT and CDR2 SNEGSKA (reference sequence). TCRdb ran MiXCR on the 5' RACE reads and lists one entry per CDR3 protein. The sample records about 660,000 distinct CDR3 sequences, 8.6% being singletons. This clonotype was found a few times. The same data also went into a second study, on yellow fever vaccine responses in identical twins.

This rearrangement joins TRBV20-1 to TRBJ2-1; 10 bases fit TRBD2. What was sequenced was PBMCs. This TCR was recovered from a woman between 18 and 29 years old in good health. The CDR3 nucleotides read TGCAGTGCTAGAGATCGGACTAGCGGTTATGGGAATGAGCAGTTCTTC. This codes for CSARDRTSGYGNEQFF.